One sample yielded the 6 T cell receptor beta chains listed below, sequenced in a study of cytomegalovirus exposure and HLA in healthy donors (dated by TCRdb to 2016 to 2017). Library creation used the immunoSEQ multiplex PCR assay. A mixture of 60 forward primers for TCR Vbeta segments and 13 reverse primers for TCR Jbeta segments was used in the multiplex PCR. Held by TCRdb, this immuneACCESS table contains in-frame sequences only and omits some clones. Under half of the omission traces to an unresolved V gene where checked; the cause of the rest is unknown. Recorded for this sample are some 170,000 clones; roughly 76% of them occurred a single time. Roughly 4.4% of the sample lies in the top ten. Material for sequencing was PBMCs. Receptors originate from a woman younger than 35 in good health and CMV-seropositive.

This chain joins TRBV9 and TRBJ2-5; 15 bases agree with TRBD2. V lost 4 bases, J lost 11 bases, and 9 bases stayed unmatched. Germline CDR1 SGDLS, CDR2 YYNGEE. The CDR3 consists of 15 residues. CDR3 amino acids: CASSPRGLAGGRQYF. CDR3 in DNA: TGTGCCAGCAGCCCCCGGGGACTAGCGGGGGGCCGGCAGTACTTC.

The rearrangement uses TRBV4-1 and TRBJ1-1, with 8 bases identical to TRBD1. The CDR3 loop spans 15 amino acids. V trimming: 0 bases; J trimming: 10 bases; junction bases outside the gene matches: 10. CDR1 MGHRA and CDR2 YSYEKL come from the germline V gene. CDR3 residues: CASSQEGGGQGRAFF. In DNA, the CDR3 is TGCGCCAGCAGCCAAGAGGGGGGTGGACAGGGCAGAGCTTTCTTT.

The chain is built from TRBV2 and TRBJ2-7, with 10 bases identical to TRBD1. This CDR3 region has 12 residues. Germline lookup yields CDR1 SNHLY and CDR2 FYNNEI. Trimming cost V 8 bases and J 5 bases; bases outside gene matches: 3. The CDR3 here is CASGGQGNEQYF. The DNA of the CDR3 is TGTGCCAGCGGGGGACAGGGGAACGAGCAGTACTTC. The whole variable domain, remainder taken from reference TRBV2 and TRBJ2-7, is EPEVTQTPSHQVTQMGQEVILRCVPISNHLYFYWYRQILGQKVEFLVSFYNNEISEKSEIFDDQFSVERPDGSNFTLKIRSTKLEDSAMYFCASGGQGNEQYFGPGTRLTVT.

The CDR3 reads CASSSGTGDNSPLHF. The CDR3 region has the DNA TGTGCCAGCAGTTCCGGGACAGGAGATAATTCACCCCTCCACTTT. The rearrangement uses TRBV28 and TRBJ1-6; 8 nucleotides agree with TRBD1. The junction had 4 bases not matched to a gene; V was cut back by 4 bases and J by 5 bases. This CDR3 comprises 15 residues. Germline V CDR1 and CDR2: MDHEN, SYDVKM.

This clone was detected only a few times. The chain employs TRBV28 and TRBJ2-7, with 8 bases matching TRBD1. Per the germline V gene, CDR1 is MDHEN and CDR2 is SYDVKM. The CDR3 runs to 15 residues. V dropped 6 bases and J dropped 1; count of bases not matched to a gene: 8. In DNA form, the CDR3 reads TGTGCCAGCAGAAACCCGGACAGGGAATCCTACGAGCAGTACTTC. Residues: CASRNPDRESYEQYF.

This chain uses TRBV2 with TRBJ2-5, with D perhaps matching TRBD2 (6 bases). With 7 bases removed from V and 5 bases from J, the gap between germline ends came to 14 bases. The CDR3 is 13 amino acids. Germline loops: CDR1 SNHLY, CDR2 FYNNEI. CDR3 bases: TGTGCCAGCAACGGAGGGCTAGGGGAGACCCAGTACTTC. Its protein product is CASNGGLGETQYF.